The clone carrying this T cell receptor beta chain was counted at least ten times. Its antigen is currently unknown. The data are from a study of regulatory T cells in long-lasting Graves disease. Findings and caveats of the study: Persistent Graves' patients showed less TCR diversity than newly diagnosed ones.

Time point in this sample: newly diagnosed GD, antithyroid drugs for less than 3 months. Making the TCR library involved RNA that had been extracted from PBMCs. In Xi'an, China, an endocrinology department was the source of patients. V dropped 5 bases and J dropped 4 bases, with 12 bases sitting between them. The CDR3 is 14 amino acids. Germline V gives CDR1 MNHEY, CDR2 SMNVEV (reference sequence). Relying on iRepertoire HTBI primers and Arm-PCR of CDR3 regions, the team built TCR beta libraries. TCRdb re-analysed the multiplex PCR reads in MiXCR, keeping a single row per CDR3 protein. There are hundreds of thousands of distinct CDR3 sequences in the sample; approximately 15% occur only once, and 25% to 30% lies in the top ten. These data are also associated with another study on T cells in Graves' hyperthyroidism and ophthalmopathy. That study reports: Most clonotypes expanded in thyroid above 0.001 were likewise present in blood.

This sequence originates from a man in his forties with Graves disease. Specimen: peripheral blood mononuclear cells (PBMCs), collected at new diagnosis, from a patient treated with antithyroid drugs. This chain connects TRBV27 to TRBJ1-5; D is possibly TRBD1 (6 bases). The CDR3 loop is CASSTYRENQPQHF. The DNA for the CDR3 is TGTGCCAGCAGTACCTACAGGGAGAATCAGCCCCAGCATTTT.